The 4 T cell receptor beta chains below all came from one sample that was sequenced in a study of human CD8 memory T cell subsets (dated by TCRdb to about 2020). Progenitor exhausted-like memory CD8+ T cells (TPEX) were defined as CCR7+ PD-1+ TIGIT+ early differentiated memory cells with dysfunctional, exhausted-like traits. The reads were generated on a NextSeq 550. A Human TCR Profiling Kit was used to prepare UMI-labeled 5' RACE TCRbeta libraries. After the reads were reprocessed by TCRdb, one entry was made per CDR3 protein sequence, with no DNA. The table of this sample itemizes some 6,900 distinct CDR3 sequences. Over 20% of the sample rests with the top ten. The sample was CD8+ T cells from PBMCs. These receptors all stem from a human donor in good health.

V is TRBV7-8 and J is TRBJ1-1. CDR1 is SGHVS and CDR2 is FQNEAQ in the germline V gene. CDR3 length: 14 amino acids. The CDR3 loop is CASSLGAVNTEAFF. Combining the CDR3 with reference TRBV7-8 and TRBJ1-1 gives the whole variable domain GAGVSQSPRYKVAKRGQDVALRCDPISGHVSLFWYQQALGQGPEFLTYFQNEAQLDKSGLPSDRFFAERPEGSVSTLKIQRTQQEDSAVYLCASSLGAVNTEAFFGQGTRLTVV.

The chain has TRBV7-9 and TRBJ2-7; the TRBD2 assignment by TCRdb is unverifiable without DNA. From germline, CDR1 is SEHNR and CDR2 FQNEAQ (reference sequence). The CDR3 is made up of 16 amino acids. The CDR3 reads CASSLVGLAGSYEQYF.

This chain links TRBV11-2 with TRBJ2-7. This CDR3 has 12 amino acids. Germline V gives CDR1 SGHAT, CDR2 FQNNGV. The chain's CDR3 is CASSQTAREQYF.

The chain carries TRBV27 and TRBJ2-2. The CDR3 extends over 14 amino acids. Germline values: CDR1 MNHEY, CDR2 SMNVEV (reference sequence). Here the CDR3 reads CASSFLWTTGELFF.